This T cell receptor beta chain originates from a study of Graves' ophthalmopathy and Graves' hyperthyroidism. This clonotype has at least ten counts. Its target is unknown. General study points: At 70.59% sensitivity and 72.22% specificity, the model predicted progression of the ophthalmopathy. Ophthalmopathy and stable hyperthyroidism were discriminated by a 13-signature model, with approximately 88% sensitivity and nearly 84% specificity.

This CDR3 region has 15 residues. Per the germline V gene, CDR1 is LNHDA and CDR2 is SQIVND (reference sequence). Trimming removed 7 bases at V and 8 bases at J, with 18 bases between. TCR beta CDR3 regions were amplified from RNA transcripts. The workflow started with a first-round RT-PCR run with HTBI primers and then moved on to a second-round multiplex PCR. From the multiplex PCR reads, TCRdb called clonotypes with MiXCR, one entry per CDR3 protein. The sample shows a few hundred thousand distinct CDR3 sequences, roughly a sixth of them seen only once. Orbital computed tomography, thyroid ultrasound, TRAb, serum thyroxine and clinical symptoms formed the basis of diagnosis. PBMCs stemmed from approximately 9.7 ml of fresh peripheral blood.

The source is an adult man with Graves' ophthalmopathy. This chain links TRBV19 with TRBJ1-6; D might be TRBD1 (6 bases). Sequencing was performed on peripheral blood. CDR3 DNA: TGTGCCAGTACGGTCACAGGGTTGCGGGATTCACCCCTCCACTTT. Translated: CASTVTGLRDSPLHF.